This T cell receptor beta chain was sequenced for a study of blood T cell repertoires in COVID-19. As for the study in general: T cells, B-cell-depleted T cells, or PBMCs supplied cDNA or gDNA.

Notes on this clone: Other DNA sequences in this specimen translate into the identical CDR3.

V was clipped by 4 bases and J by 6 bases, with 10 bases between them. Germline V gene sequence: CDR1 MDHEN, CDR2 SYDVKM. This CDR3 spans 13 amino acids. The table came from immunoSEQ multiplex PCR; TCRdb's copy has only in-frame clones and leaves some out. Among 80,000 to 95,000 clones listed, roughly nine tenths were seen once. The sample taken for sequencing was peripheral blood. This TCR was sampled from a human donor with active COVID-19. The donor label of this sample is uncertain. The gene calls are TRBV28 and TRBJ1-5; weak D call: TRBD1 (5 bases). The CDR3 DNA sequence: TGTGCCAGCAGTTACGGGGGAGGTCAGCCCCAGCATTTT. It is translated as CASSYGGGQPQHF.